This T cell receptor (beta chain) was sequenced during a study of shared T cell receptors in the human thymus. The V gene end was trimmed by 6 bases and the J gene end by 1 base; junction bases not matched to a gene: 17. Germline V CDR1 and CDR2: SQVTM, ANQGSEA. This CDR3 is 17 amino acids long. Libraries were prepared by immunoSEQ multiplex PCR; TCRdb keeps only in-frame clonotypes and omits some of them. This sample has about 660,000 clones, with roughly 90% found just once. The same data also went into a second study, on human thymus T cells. That investigation notes: Corrective surgery for congenital heart defects was being performed on the healthy Finnish infants who served as donors. The source of the thymus tissue was resections taken during corrective heart surgery. Within thymic and blood repertoires, V and J gene usage appeared to be biased. Thymic repertoires from unrelated individuals overlapped highly, related research reported.

The receptor was derived from a boy under two years old with a congenital heart defect. Sample: thymocytes. V usage is TRBV29-1 and J usage is TRBJ2-7, with 8 bases that match TRBD2. CDR3 in amino acids: CSVRSGGREDFSYEQYF. The CDR3, as DNA: TGCAGCGTCAGAAGTGGGGGGCGGGAGGACTTTTCCTACGAGCAGTACTTC.